This T cell receptor beta chain is drawn from a study of T cell responses to AZD1222 COVID-19 vaccine. Regarding the study as a whole: Just a handful of AZD1222 recipients tested seropositive at baseline. Repertoires were sampled only after the peak T cell response. Mapped onto spike, vaccine-associated CD4 TCRs spanned it and were dominant at 160-218 and 743-854.

Germline CDR1 reads MGHRA; CDR2 reads YSYEKL. The CDR3 spans 15 residues. V was trimmed by 0 bases and J by 4 bases, leaving 12 bases between them. Of note for this clone: The antigen remains unidentified.

Produced via immunoSEQ multiplex PCR; TCRdb's table is partial and in-frame only. The sample consists of roughly 110,000 clones, just over 90% of them appearing once. Here the sequenced sample was peripheral blood, taken on day 0 of AZD1222 vaccination. The source is an adult in good health. This chain uses TRBV4-1 with TRBJ1-2, with D maybe TRBD1 (5 bases). The CDR3: CASSQEVGPGYGYTF. In DNA, the CDR3 is TGCGCCAGCAGCCAAGAAGTGGGGCCTGGCTATGGCTACACCTTC.